The 15 T cell receptor beta chains below come from one sample, sequenced in a study of human T cells and chemical hapten exposure. Time point described: patch test 3, about 24 weeks after DPC sensitization. Treatment given: therapeutic diphenylcyclopropenone sensitization with weekly scalp DPC. MiXCR, applied by TCRdb to the RACE reads, yields one record per CDR3 protein. The top ten clones hold roughly 6% of a sample with about 89,000 distinct CDR3 sequences, 10% to 15% of them seen once. Sequencing used whole blood, obtained in connection with sensitization to the hapten diphenylcyclopropenone (DPC). These receptors were obtained from a woman aged 45-65 years with alopecia areata. Some clones in this sample may be carry-over from other donors' samples.

This sequence joins TRBV7-4 and TRBJ2-1; maybe TRBD2 (6 bases). The CDR3 loop spans 15 amino acids. Looked up from germline, CDR1 is SGHVT and CDR2 is SQSDAQ. Trimming shortened V by 9 bases and J by 0 bases, and 15 bases separated the two germline ends. CDR3 region: CARSGPESSYNEQFF. The CDR3 bases are TGTGCCAGAAGCGGGCCGGAAAGCTCCTACAATGAGCAGTTCTTC.

For this clonotype: A much larger clone is a single base away; this may be a read error. V usage is TRBV5-1 and J usage is TRBJ2-3; D unclear. This CDR3 is 14 amino acids long. The ends were cut back, 3 bases at V and 1 base at J, with 9 bases in the middle. CDR1 SGHRS and CDR2 YFSETQ come from the germline V gene. The CDR3 loop is CASSSDPGTDTQYF. The CDR3 bases are TGCGCCAGCAGCTCGGACCCTGGCACAGATACGCAGTATTTT. The full variable domain, completed using reference TRBV5-1 and TRBJ2-3, is KAGVTQTPRYLIKTRGQQVTLSCSPISGHRSVSWYQQTPGQGLQFLFEYFSETQRNKGNFPGRFSGRQFSNSRSEMNVSTLELGDSALYLCASSSDPGTDTQYFGPGTRLTVL.

This clonotype was detected many times. The chain combines TRBV5-8 with TRBJ1-3; weak D call: TRBD1 (6 bases). V was cut by 2 bases and J by 0 bases, with 9 bases left in between. From germline, CDR1 is SGHTS and CDR2 YDEGEE. This CDR3 is 15 amino acids long. The CDR3 DNA reads TGTGCCAGCAGCTTCCGGACAGTCTCTGGAAACACCATATATTTT. The encoded protein is CASSFRTVSGNTIYF.

There are a few counts of this clonotype. The rearrangement uses TRBV29-1 and TRBJ1-2, with D perhaps TRBD1 (5 bases). This CDR3 is built from 14 residues. V gave up 0 bases and J gave up 5 bases, with 13 bases separating them. Germline V gene sequence: CDR1 SQVTM, CDR2 ANQGSEA. CDR3 sequence: CSVEEGGAGYGYTF. The CDR3 DNA is TGCAGCGTTGAAGAAGGCGGCGCAGGGTATGGCTACACCTTC.

This clonotype was observed at least ten times. In DNA form, the CDR3 reads TGTGCCAGCAGCTTAGCGCCCTTCCGACGAATGTTCTTC. Translating it yields CASSLAPFRRMFF. V is TRBV7-8 and J is TRBJ2-1; D is uncertain. Germline V lookup: CDR1 SGHVS, CDR2 FQNEAQ. The length of the CDR3 is 13 residues. V lost 0 bases, J lost 15 bases, and 15 bases lay in between.

Only a few counts were recorded for this clonotype. This chain joins TRBV7-2 and TRBJ2-3, with D hard to call. V gave up 1 base and J gave up 4 bases, with 6 bases separating them. The CDR3 sequence is 13 residues long. The V gene's germline CDR1 is SGHTA and CDR2 FQGNSA. Here the CDR3 reads CASSLGVPDTQYF. Written as DNA, the CDR3 is TGTGCCAGCAGCTTAGGAGTCCCAGATACGCAGTATTTT. Complete variable domain (other parts from reference TRBV7-2 and TRBJ2-3): GAGVSQSPSNKVTEKGKDVELRCDPISGHTALYWYRQSLGQGLEFLIYFQGNSAPDKSGLPSDRFSAERTGGSVSTLTIQRTQQEDSAVYLCASSLGVPDTQYFGPGTRLTVL.

This clonotype appeared many times. This chain joins TRBV12-3 or TRBV12-4 and TRBJ2-1; 9 positions agree with TRBD1. This CDR3 comprises 12 residues. After removal of 5 bases from V and 12 bases from J, the junction contained 5 bases not matched to a gene. CDR3 sequence (DNA): TGTGCCAGCAGTGCTCCGGGACAGGGGCAGTTCTTC. Amino acid sequence: CASSAPGQGQFF.

This clonotype turned up a few times. This chain links TRBV29-1 with TRBJ2-2; D gene ambiguous. Per germline, CDR1 SQVTM and CDR2 ANQGSEA. The V end lost 0 bases, the J end lost 4 bases, and 12 bases lay between the germline ends. The CDR3 spans 15 residues. The DNA for the CDR3 is TGCAGCGTTGAAGATGCTTCCAGAATCACCGGGGAGCTGTTTTTT. Its protein product is CSVEDASRITGELFF.

This clonotype was seen at least ten times. The chain is built from TRBV20-1 and TRBJ1-2, with TRBD1 identical over 10 bases. V was pared by 6 bases and J by 5 bases, with 6 bases of the junction left unmatched. Germline V gene lookup returns CDR1 DFQATT and CDR2 SNEGSKA (reference sequence). This CDR3 has 13 amino acids. The DNA for the CDR3 is TGCAGTGCCCCGGGACAGGGGACTTATGGCTACACCTTC. It yields the protein CSAPGQGTYGYTF.

The chain has TRBV30 and TRBJ1-1, with D maybe TRBD1 (5 bases). V lost 0 bases and J lost 6, with 14 bases in between. From germline, CDR1 is GTSNPN and CDR2 SVGIG (reference sequence). This CDR3 region has 14 residues. The CDR3, as DNA: TGTGCCTGGAGTGTTGTGGGGGGTGGGGCTGAAGCTTTCTTT. Its translation is CAWSVVGGGAEAFF.

This chain connects TRBV28 to TRBJ1-2; D unclear. This CDR3 has 11 amino acids. Germline V gene data show CDR1 as MDHEN and CDR2 as SYDVKM. V lost 3 bases to trimming and J lost 4 bases, with 3 bases between them. The CDR3 is CASSLAYGYTF. The CDR3 nucleotides are TGTGCCAGCAGTTTGGCCTATGGCTACACCTTC.

J is TRBJ2-7 and V is TRBV18; D not resolved. Trimming removed 3 bases at V and 7 bases at J, with 13 bases between. The CDR3 loop spans 13 amino acids. Germline V gives CDR1 KGHSH, CDR2 LQKENI. For the CDR3, the DNA is TGTGCCAGCTCACCCGGAATCGTGGAAGAGCAGTACTTC. Translating it yields CASSPGIVEEQYF.

This clonotype was seen repeatedly, ten times or more. The chain recombines TRBV3-1 with TRBJ1-5; D is ambiguous. Trimming left V 1 base short and J 7 bases short, with 5 bases between. Germline V CDR1 and CDR2: LGHDT, YNNKEL (reference sequence). CDR3 length equals 12 residues. CDR3 in DNA: TGTGCCAGCAGCCAAGCGAGGCAGCCCCAGCATTTT. Translating gives CASSQARQPQHF.

The sample holds a few counts of this clonotype. The rearrangement uses TRBV9 and TRBJ2-7, with D tentatively TRBD2 (5 bases). CDR3 length equals 13 residues. The germline V and J ends were trimmed by 4 bases and 7 bases, with 15 bases remaining between them. Germline loops: CDR1 SGDLS, CDR2 YYNGEE. CDR3 region: CASSYGVQEEQYF. The CDR3 DNA reads TGTGCCAGCAGCTACGGGGTCCAGGAGGAGCAGTACTTC. Combining the CDR3 with reference TRBV9 and TRBJ2-7 gives the whole variable domain DSGVTQTPKHLITATGQRVTLRCSPRSGDLSVYWYQQSLDQGLQFLIQYYNGEERAKGNILERFSAQQFPDLHSELNLSSLELGDSALYFCASSYGVQEEQYFGPGTRLTVT.

CDR3 nucleotide sequence: TGTGCCAGCAGCCAGGGGGCAAGTGTTGGATCCTACGAGCAGTACTTC. Its translation: CASSQGASVGSYEQYF. J is TRBJ2-7 and V is TRBV3-1; TRBD1 might be the D (6 bases). Trimming removed 3 bases at V and 1 base at J, with 16 bases between. Germline V lookup: CDR1 LGHDT, CDR2 YNNKEL (reference sequence). This CDR3 comprises 16 residues.